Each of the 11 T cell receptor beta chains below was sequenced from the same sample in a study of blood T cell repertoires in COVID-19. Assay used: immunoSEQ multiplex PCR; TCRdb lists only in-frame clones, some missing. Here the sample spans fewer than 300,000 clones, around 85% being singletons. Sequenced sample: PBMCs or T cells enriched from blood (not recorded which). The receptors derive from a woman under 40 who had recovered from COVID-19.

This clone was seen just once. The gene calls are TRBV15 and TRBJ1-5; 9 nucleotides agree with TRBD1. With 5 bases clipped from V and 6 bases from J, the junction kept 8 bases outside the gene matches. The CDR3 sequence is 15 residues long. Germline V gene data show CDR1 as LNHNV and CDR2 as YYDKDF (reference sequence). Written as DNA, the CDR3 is TGTGCCACCAGCCAACGAACAGGGGGCATTCAGCCCCAGCATTTT. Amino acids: CATSQRTGGIQPQHF.

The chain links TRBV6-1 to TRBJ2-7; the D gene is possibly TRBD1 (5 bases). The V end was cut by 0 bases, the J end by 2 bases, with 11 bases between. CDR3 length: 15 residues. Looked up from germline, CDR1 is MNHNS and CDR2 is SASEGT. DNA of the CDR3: TGTGCCAGCAGTGAAGCCGTACAGGCCCCCTACGAGCAGTACTTC. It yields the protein CASSEAVQAPYEQYF.

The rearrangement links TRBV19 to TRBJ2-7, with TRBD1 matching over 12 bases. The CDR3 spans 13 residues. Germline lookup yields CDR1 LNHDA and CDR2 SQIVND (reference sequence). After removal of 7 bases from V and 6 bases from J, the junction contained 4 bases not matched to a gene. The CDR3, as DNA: TGTGCCAGTAAGGGACAGGGGGCTTCCGAGCAGTACTTC. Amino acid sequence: CASKGQGASEQYF.

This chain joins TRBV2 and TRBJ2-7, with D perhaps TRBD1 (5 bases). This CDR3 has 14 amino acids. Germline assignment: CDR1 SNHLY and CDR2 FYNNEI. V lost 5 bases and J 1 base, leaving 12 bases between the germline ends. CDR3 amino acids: CASSLTERSYEQYF. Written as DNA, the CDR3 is TGTGCCAGCAGTTTGACAGAGAGATCCTACGAGCAGTACTTC.

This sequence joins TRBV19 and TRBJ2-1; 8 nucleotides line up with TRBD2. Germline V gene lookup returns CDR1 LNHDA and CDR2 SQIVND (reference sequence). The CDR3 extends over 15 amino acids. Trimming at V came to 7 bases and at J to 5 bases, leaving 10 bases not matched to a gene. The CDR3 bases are TGTGCCAGTAAAAGAGGACTAGCAGGGAACAATGAGCAGTTCTTC. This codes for CASKRGLAGNNEQFF.

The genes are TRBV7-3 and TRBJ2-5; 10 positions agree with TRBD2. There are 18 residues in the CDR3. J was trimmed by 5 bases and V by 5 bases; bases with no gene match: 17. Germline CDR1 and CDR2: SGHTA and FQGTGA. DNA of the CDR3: TGTGCCAGCAGCCTTGGAGGCATAGCGGGAGGTCCTCTGGAGACCCAGTACTTC. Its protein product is CASSLGGIAGGPLETQYF.

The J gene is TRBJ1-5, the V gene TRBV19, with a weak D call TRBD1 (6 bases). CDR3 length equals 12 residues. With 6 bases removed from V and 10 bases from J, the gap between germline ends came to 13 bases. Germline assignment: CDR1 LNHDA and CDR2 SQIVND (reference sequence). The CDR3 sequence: CASSLRGGPQHF. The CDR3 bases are TGTGCCAGTAGCCTTAGGGGGGGACCCCAGCATTTT.

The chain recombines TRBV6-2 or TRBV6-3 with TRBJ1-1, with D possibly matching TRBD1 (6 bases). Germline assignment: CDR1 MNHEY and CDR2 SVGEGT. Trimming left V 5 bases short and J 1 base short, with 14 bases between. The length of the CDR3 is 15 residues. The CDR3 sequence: CASSATGTRNTEAFF. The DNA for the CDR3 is TGTGCCAGCAGTGCAACCGGGACAAGGAACACTGAAGCTTTCTTT.

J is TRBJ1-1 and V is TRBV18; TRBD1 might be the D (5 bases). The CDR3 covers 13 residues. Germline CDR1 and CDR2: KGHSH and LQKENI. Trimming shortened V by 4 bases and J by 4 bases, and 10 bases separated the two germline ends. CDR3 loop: CASSRGGSTEAFF. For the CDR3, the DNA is TGTGCCAGCTCACGGGGCGGGAGCACTGAAGCTTTCTTT.

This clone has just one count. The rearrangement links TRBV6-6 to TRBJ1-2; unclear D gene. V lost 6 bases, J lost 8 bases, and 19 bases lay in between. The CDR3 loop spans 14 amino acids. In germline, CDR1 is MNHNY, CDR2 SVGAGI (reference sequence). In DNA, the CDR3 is TGTGCCAGCAGCACCGGGGAAGGTGTGGAGGGCTACACCTTC. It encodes CASSTGEGVEGYTF.

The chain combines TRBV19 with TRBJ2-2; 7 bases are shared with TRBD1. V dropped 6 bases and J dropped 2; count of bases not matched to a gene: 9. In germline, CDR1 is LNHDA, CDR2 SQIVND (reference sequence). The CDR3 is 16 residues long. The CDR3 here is CASSRTGGFNTGELFF. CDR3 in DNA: TGTGCCAGTAGCCGGACAGGAGGATTTAACACCGGGGAGCTGTTTTTT.